Listed below are T cell receptor beta chains from one sample, sequenced in a study of OX40 agonist ivuxolimab in advanced cancers. TCRdb's table, derived via immunoSEQ multiplex PCR, lists solely in-frame clones and lacks some. The sample carries approximately 52,000 clones, approximately 84% recorded once. This specimen consisted of CD4+ or CD8+ T cells sorted from blood, obtained in a trial of the OX40 agonist ivuxolimab. Receptor source: an adult with an advanced solid tumor such as melanoma, head and neck, liver or kidney cancer. The conserved cysteine and the conserved F or W are not part of the CDR3 here. Each record gives: D gene, clone size, J gene, V gene, CDR3 protein. The D gene is left open where the match is weak. A row's size may be missing; if present it is once, few, many or a size class.

TRBD2,few,TRBJ2-1,TRBV5-1,ASSPGTSGANEQF
TRBD1,.,TRBJ1-2,TRBV7-2,ASSIQTGGANYGYT
.,.,TRBJ1-4,TRBV6-6,ASLDGVGGEKLF
.,.,TRBJ2-7,TRBV7-9,ASSLYGHYEQY
TRBD1,few,TRBJ2-2,TRBV29-1,SVGQSANTGELF
TRBD2,.,TRBJ2-5,TRBV6-6,ASGPGGGTQY
.,.,TRBJ2-3,TRBV10-3,AISENTDTQY
.,.,TRBJ2-7,TRBV28,ASSFVGRTHEQY
TRBD2,.,TRBJ2-1,TRBV25-1,ASSGVAGAYNEQF
TRBD2,.,TRBJ2-3,TRBV5-4,ASSKPGLAGRVVADTQY
.,.,TRBJ2-5,TRBV27,ASHRHGYQETQY
TRBD2,.,TRBJ2-2,TRBV9,ASSVAGGRTGELF
.,.,TRBJ2-7,TRBV6-1,ASAPLGEQY
.,.,TRBJ2-1,TRBV7-2,ASSFPSKTVSSYNEQF
.,.,TRBJ2-7,TRBV4-2,ASSQVGIQYEQY
TRBD2,.,TRBJ2-1,TRBV9,ASSFLTSGGHGEQF
TRBD1,.,TRBJ1-5,TRBV13,ASSWGQDNQPQH
TRBD1,.,TRBJ2-5,TRBV5-1,ASSLVGQQETQY
TRBD2,.,TRBJ2-3,TRBV6-1,ASRVAGATDTQY
.,.,TRBJ2-5,TRBV30,AWSVRETQY
TRBD1,once,TRBJ2-7,TRBV5-1,ASKGAGDEQY
.,.,TRBJ2-7,TRBV7-3,ASSPPIRLGGSYEQY